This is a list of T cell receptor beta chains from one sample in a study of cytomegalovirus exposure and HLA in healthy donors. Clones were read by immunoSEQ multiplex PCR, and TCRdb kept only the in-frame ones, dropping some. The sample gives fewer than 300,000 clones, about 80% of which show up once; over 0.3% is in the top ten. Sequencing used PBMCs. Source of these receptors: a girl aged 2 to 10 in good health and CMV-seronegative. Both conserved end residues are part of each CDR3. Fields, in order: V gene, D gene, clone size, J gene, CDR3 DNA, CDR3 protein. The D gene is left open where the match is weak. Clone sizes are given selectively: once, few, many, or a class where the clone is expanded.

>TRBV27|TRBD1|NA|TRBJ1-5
TGTGCCAGCAGCTCTTACAGGGGGATCACTCAGCCCCAGCATTTT
CASSSYRGITQPQHF
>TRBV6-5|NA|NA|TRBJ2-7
TGTGCCAGCAGTTCACACGGACTCCACTACGAGCAGTACTTC
CASSSHGLHYEQYF
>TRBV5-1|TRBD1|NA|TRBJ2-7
TGCGCCAGCAGCTTGGCCGGGACAGGGGGCTTCTACGAGCAGTACTTC
CASSLAGTGGFYEQYF
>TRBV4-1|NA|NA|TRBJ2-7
TGCGCCAGCAGCCAAGATCGAGGACACAGCCGGGTTATGTACGAGCAGTACTTC
CASSQDRGHSRVMYEQYF
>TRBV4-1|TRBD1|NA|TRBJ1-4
TGCGCCAGCAGCCAGAGTGACAGGGGGCTAGGCGAAAAACTGTTTTTT
CASSQSDRGLGEKLFF
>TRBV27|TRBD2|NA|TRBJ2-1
TGTGCCAGCAGTTATGGCCTGGGGAGACGGGAGGGCCTCGATGAGCAGTTCTTC
CASSYGLGRREGLDEQFF
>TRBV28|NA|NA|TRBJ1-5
NA
CASSFFGQGGDYSNQPQHF
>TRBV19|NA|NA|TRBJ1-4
TGTGCCAGTAGTTACCCGCCCTTTGGGGCTGCAACTAATGAAAAACTGTTTTTT
CASSYPPFGAATNEKLFF
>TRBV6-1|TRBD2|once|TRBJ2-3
TGTGCCAGCAGTGAACAGCCGGGACTAGCGGGGTCCACAGATACGCAGTATTTT
CASSEQPGLAGSTDTQYF
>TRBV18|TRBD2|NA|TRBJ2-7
TGTGCCAGCTCACGGGACTATAGAAAGTACGAGCAGTACTTC
CASSRDYRKYEQYF
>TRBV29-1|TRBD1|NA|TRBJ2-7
TGCAGCGTCTTGACAGGGGATTCCTACGAGCAGTACTTC
CSVLTGDSYEQYF
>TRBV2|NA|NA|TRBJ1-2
TGTGCCACCAACATCGGGACTGCCTATGGCTACACCTTC
CATNIGTAYGYTF
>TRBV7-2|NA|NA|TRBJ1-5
TGTGCCAGCAGCCCCGGTGGGCCCCAGCATTTT
CASSPGGPQHF
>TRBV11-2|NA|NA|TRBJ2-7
TGTGCCAGCAGCACTTGGACAGGGAGGGTAAACGAGCAGTACTTC
CASSTWTGRVNEQYF
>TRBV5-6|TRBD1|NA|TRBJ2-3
TGTGCCAGCAGCCCGGGACAGGCAATCACAGATACGCAGTATTTT
CASSPGQAITDTQYF
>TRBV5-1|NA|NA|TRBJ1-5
TGCGCCAGCAGCCCGGACAGACCAAATCAGCCCCAGCATTTT
CASSPDRPNQPQHF